The rows below give T cell receptor beta chains drawn from one sample of a study of Ad26.COV2.S vaccination and SARS-CoV-2 variants. TCRdb's copy holds only in-frame clones and misses some; the assay was immunoSEQ multiplex PCR. The sample lists fewer than 400,000 clones, 85% to 90% occurring once. Sequenced material: peripheral blood, taken in a trial of Ad26.COV2.S vaccine versus placebo. Every receptor here comes from a person aged 18-60 years who received the Ad26.COV2.S COVID-19 vaccine or a placebo. Each CDR3 is given with its conserved first and last residue. The order of the fields is V gene, D gene, J gene, clone size, CDR3 protein, CDR3 DNA. The D gene is left open where the match is weak. Size tells how often a clone was seen (once, few, many) or the class of an expanded clone, and some rows leave it out.

TRBV29-1,-,TRBJ2-3,-,CSVEPRVTDTQYF,TGCAGCGTTGAACCCCGGGTCACAGATACGCAGTATTTT
TRBV4-3,TRBD1,TRBJ1-1,-,CASSQDRGTGGAFF,TGCGCCAGCAGCCAAGATAGGGGGACAGGCGGGGCTTTCTTT
TRBV11-2,-,TRBJ1-1,-,CASSFSSITEAFF,TGTGCCAGCAGCTTCAGTTCAATCACTGAAGCTTTCTTT
TRBV4-2,TRBD1,TRBJ1-1,-,CASSQTGVEAEAFF,TGTGCCAGCAGCCAGACAGGGGTGGAGGCTGAAGCTTTCTTT
TRBV19,-,TRBJ1-1,-,CASTPGGNTEAFF,TGTGCCAGTACCCCCGGGGGGAACACTGAAGCTTTCTTT
TRBV18,-,TRBJ1-2,-,CASSPPVQGGIGYTF,TGTGCCAGCTCACCACCGGTCCAGGGCGGGATAGGCTACACCTTC
TRBV11-2,-,TRBJ1-5,few,CASSLDNSINQPQHF,TGTGCCAGCAGCTTAGATAACAGCATCAATCAGCCCCAGCATTTT
TRBV19,-,TRBJ2-7,-,CASSIVSGLGTWEQYF,TGTGCCAGTAGTATAGTTTCGGGGTTGGGGACTTGGGAGCAGTACTTC
TRBV18,TRBD1,TRBJ1-3,few,CASSPTGLGSGNTIYF,TGTGCCAGCTCACCGACAGGGTTAGGGTCTGGAAACACCATATATTTT
TRBV7-3,-,TRBJ2-3,-,CASSSLDARTDTQYF,TGTGCCAGCAGCTCACTAGACGCTCGCACAGATACGCAGTATTTT
TRBV3-1/TRBV3-2,TRBD1,TRBJ1-1,-,CASGQGVLATEAFF,TGTGCCAGCGGACAGGGGGTTCTGGCCACTGAAGCTTTCTTT
TRBV11-2,-,TRBJ1-2,-,CASSLVGGGGYTF,TGTGCCAGCAGCTTAGTGGGTGGAGGTGGCTACACCTTC
TRBV19,-,TRBJ1-5,-,CASSIGWGGIDLPQHF,TGTGCCAGTAGTATAGGGTGGGGCGGGATCGATCTGCCCCAGCATTTT
TRBV18,-,TRBJ1-1,-,CASSYQSENTEAFF,TGTGCCAGCTCCTACCAATCGGAGAACACTGAAGCTTTCTTT
TRBV5-4,-,TRBJ2-2,-,CASSLEGSNTGELFF,TGTGCCAGCAGCTTGGAGGGCTCCAACACCGGGGAGCTGTTTTTT
TRBV12-3/TRBV12-4,-,TRBJ1-2,few,CASSLGGNYGYTF,TGTGCCAGCAGTTTAGGGGGTAACTATGGCTACACCTTC
TRBV30,-,TRBJ1-1,-,CAWRVNTEAFF,TGTGCCTGGAGGGTGAACACTGAAGCTTTCTTT
TRBV4-2,-,TRBJ2-1,-,CASSQDFPVYNEQFF,TGTGCCAGCAGCCAAGATTTCCCGGTCTACAATGAGCAGTTCTTC
TRBV6-1,-,TRBJ2-1,once,CASSEMGHPYNEQFF,TGTGCCAGCAGTGAAATGGGACATCCTTACAATGAGCAGTTCTTC
TRBV18,TRBD1,TRBJ1-1,-,CASSPRGTGLGTEAFF,TGTGCCAGCTCACCACGGGGGACAGGTTTGGGCACTGAAGCTTTCTTT
TRBV3-1/TRBV3-2,TRBD1,TRBJ2-2,-,CASSPVGQVFSTGELFF,TGTGCCAGCAGCCCGGTCGGACAGGTCTTTAGCACCGGGGAGCTGTTTTTT
TRBV24-1,-,TRBJ2-3,-,CATSDPSGGRDTQYF,TGTGCCACCAGTGACCCCTCGGGGGGCAGAGATACGCAGTATTTT
TRBV5-6,-,TRBJ1-2,-,CASSYRGYSNYGYTF,TGTGCCAGCAGCTATCGGGGGTATTCTAACTATGGCTACACCTTC
TRBV9,-,TRBJ2-1,-,CASSVAPVGAENEQFF,TGTGCCAGCAGCGTAGCCCCTGTGGGGGCGGAGAATGAGCAGTTCTTC
TRBV12-3/TRBV12-4,TRBD1,TRBJ1-2,-,CASSDTGVGYTF,TGTGCCAGCAGCGATACAGGGGTGGGCTACACCTTC
TRBV6-1,-,TRBJ1-1,-,CASSENGLTSAFF,TGTGCCAGCAGTGAAAACGGCCTCACATCAGCTTTCTTT
TRBV25-1,TRBD2,TRBJ2-2,-,CASRGNLGLAGSTGELFF,TGTGCCAGCAGGGGGAATTTAGGACTAGCGGGATCCACCGGGGAGCTGTTTTTT
TRBV18,TRBD1,TRBJ2-2,-,CASSPTGSGELFF,TGTGCCAGCTCACCGACAGGGTCCGGGGAGCTGTTTTTT
TRBV19,-,TRBJ1-2,few,CASSIPPGYGYTF,TGTGCCAGTAGTATTCCCCCAGGGTATGGCTACACCTTC
TRBV19,-,TRBJ2-7,-,CASSPARTDEQYF,TGTGCCAGTAGTCCTGCCAGAACCGACGAGCAGTACTTC
TRBV30,-,TRBJ1-6,-,CAWMPGSQIPPLHF,TGTGCCTGGATGCCGGGAAGCCAAATACCTCCCCTCCACTTT
TRBV7-3,-,TRBJ2-2,-,CASSLNPDLVGGTGELFF,TGTGCCAGCAGCTTAAATCCCGATCTCGTTGGGGGCACCGGGGAGCTGTTTTTT
TRBV4-3,TRBD1,TRBJ2-3,-,CASRLQGARADTQYF,TGCGCCAGCAGACTTCAGGGGGCGCGGGCCGATACGCAGTATTTT
TRBV3-1/TRBV3-2,-,TRBJ1-1,once,CASSQDIVRTDSPMNTEAFF,TGTGCCAGCAGCCAAGATATAGTCCGGACAGACTCACCGATGAACACTGAAGCTTTCTTT
TRBV20-1,-,TRBJ2-1,-,CSASKESPYNEQFF,TGCAGTGCTAGTAAAGAGAGTCCGTACAATGAGCAGTTCTTC
TRBV5-6,-,TRBJ2-5,-,CASSSEGPTETQYF,TGTGCCAGCAGCTCAGAGGGACCAACGGAGACCCAGTACTTC
TRBV5-1,-,TRBJ1-1,few,CASSLEPLGARGTEAFF,TGCGCCAGCAGCTTGGAACCCCTCGGGGCGCGCGGAACTGAAGCTTTCTTT
TRBV5-8,TRBD1,TRBJ1-2,few,CASSEGQGLLFHGYTF,TGTGCCAGCAGCGAGGGACAGGGTCTTCTCTTTCATGGCTACACCTTC
TRBV18,TRBD1,TRBJ1-2,-,CASSPRQGASGYTF,TGTGCCAGCTCACCGAGGCAGGGGGCGAGTGGCTACACCTTC
TRBV15,TRBD1,TRBJ2-7,-,CATSTPGQGLHEQYF,TGTGCCACCAGCACCCCGGGACAGGGTCTCCACGAGCAGTACTTC
TRBV3-1/TRBV3-2,TRBD2,TRBJ2-3,-,CASSPEGTTSTDTQYF,TGTGCCAGCAGCCCAGAGGGGACTACCAGCACAGATACGCAGTATTTT
TRBV27,TRBD1,TRBJ1-1,-,CASSLMGQGTEAFF,TGTGCCAGCAGTTTGATGGGACAGGGTACGGAAGCTTTCTTT
TRBV25-1,-,TRBJ2-3,-,CASSEMGAVDTQYF,TGTGCCAGCAGTGAAATGGGGGCAGTCGATACGCAGTATTTT
TRBV3-1/TRBV3-2,-,TRBJ2-1,-,CASSQQAGSYNEQFF,TGTGCCAGCAGCCAACAAGCGGGTTCCTACAATGAGCAGTTCTTC
TRBV3-1/TRBV3-2,-,TRBJ2-2,once,CASSQYSLNTGELFF,TGTGCCAGCAGCCAATATAGCCTGAACACCGGGGAGCTGTTTTTT
TRBV13,-,TRBJ2-2,-,CASSLGLILHSTGELFF,TGTGCCAGCAGCTTAGGCCTAATTCTGCATAGCACCGGGGAGCTGTTTTTT
TRBV20-1,-,TRBJ2-3,-,CSASELRLGTQYF,TGCAGTGCTAGTGAACTCCGGCTCGGTACGCAGTATTTT
TRBV11-2,TRBD2,TRBJ2-1,-,CASSLGGTSGKGRLNEQFF,TGTGCCAGCAGCTTAGGAGGGACTAGCGGGAAAGGGAGGCTCAATGAGCAGTTCTTC
TRBV4-1,-,TRBJ1-5,-,CASSQVDPRDQPQHF,TGCGCCAGCAGCCAAGTGGACCCCAGGGATCAGCCCCAGCATTTT
TRBV6-2/TRBV6-3,-,TRBJ1-5,-,CASSSGGGHQPQHF,TGTGCCAGCAGCTCGGGGGGAGGCCATCAGCCCCAGCATTTT
TRBV7-9,-,TRBJ1-5,-,CASSGDLNQPQHF,TGTGCCAGCAGCGGCGACCTGAATCAGCCCCAGCATTTT
TRBV13,TRBD1,TRBJ1-5,medium-sized,CASRHIGQAPLSNQPQHF,TGTGCCAGCAGACATATCGGACAGGCTCCCCTTAGCAATCAGCCCCAGCATTTT
TRBV12-5,-,TRBJ2-3,-,CASAWDVDTQYF,TGTGCTAGTGCCTGGGATGTGGATACGCAGTATTTT
TRBV18,TRBD1,TRBJ1-2,-,CASSRQNTGGDYGYTF,TGTGCCAGCTCACGGCAGAATACAGGGGGAGACTATGGCTACACCTTC
TRBV7-9,-,TRBJ2-1,-,CASSPEWLTYNEQFF,TGTGCCAGCAGCCCCGAGTGGCTCACCTACAATGAGCAGTTCTTC
TRBV19,-,TRBJ1-2,once,CASSIPRFGYTF,TGTGCCAGTAGTATTCCCAGGTTTGGCTACACCTTC
TRBV6-2/TRBV6-3,TRBD2,TRBJ2-1,-,CASSEREVPGDEQFF,TGTGCCAGCAGTGAGCGGGAGGTCCCTGGGGATGAGCAGTTCTTC